This T cell receptor (beta chain) was profiled in a study of T cell changes during pregnancy in multiple sclerosis. Measured with immunoSEQ multiplex PCR; TCRdb has only the in-frame clones, and not every one. This table holds 55,000 to 70,000 clones, about nine tenths found once. Germline V CDR1 and CDR2: SQVTM, ANQGSEA. With 7 bases removed from V and 5 bases from J, the gap between germline ends came to 17 bases. The CDR3 runs to 13 residues. The source was peripheral blood, collected in the first trimester of pregnancy. V is TRBV29-1 and J is TRBJ2-5, with D perhaps matching TRBD2 (6 bases). This receptor was identified in a female donor in good health, enrolled as a control in a pregnancy study. This CDR3 is CSALRDSQETQYF. CDR3 nucleotide sequence: TGCAGCGCCCTACGGGACTCTCAGGAGACCCAGTACTTC.